This TCR beta chain was found in a study of OX40 agonist ivuxolimab in advanced cancers. Study information: The dose-escalation group included hepatocellular carcinoma, melanoma, renal cell carcinoma and head and neck cancer.

In germline, CDR1 is ENHRY, CDR2 SYGVKD. The germline V and J ends were trimmed by 2 bases and 2 bases, with 18 bases remaining between them. CDR3 length equals 17 residues. Study-wide results and limits: CD4+ and CD8+ blood T cells expanded clonally by week 6 at 0.1 to 3.0 mg/kg.

Comments on this clone: The target antigen is unknown.

Sequencing was performed with immunoSEQ multiplex PCR; in TCRdb, only in-frame clones are kept and a portion is missing. The sample consists of 65,000 to 85,000 clones, more than 85% of them appearing once. V is TRBV10-3 and J is TRBJ1-1, with D unclear. The TCR comes from an adult with an advanced solid tumor such as melanoma, head and neck, liver or kidney cancer. This specimen was CD4+ or CD8+ T cells sorted from blood, taken in a trial of the OX40 agonist ivuxolimab. The CDR3 loop is CAISERAGKGGNTEAFF. The CDR3 region has the DNA TGTGCCATCAGTGAGCGGGCGGGGAAAGGCGGAAACACTGAAGCTTTCTTT.